This T cell receptor (beta chain) was captured by sequencing in a study of T cells in Graves' hyperthyroidism and ophthalmopathy. Researchers amplified the TCR beta CDR3 regions from RNA transcripts. The HTBI primer set was used in a first-round RT-PCR of the TCR CDR3. TCRdb passed the multiplex PCR reads through MiXCR, listing each CDR3 protein once. The sample lists hundreds of thousands of distinct CDR3 sequences; 15% to 20% were seen once. This receptor was taken from a woman aged 25 to 45 with Graves' hyperthyroidism. Sequencing was done on a sample of blood.

DNA of the CDR3: TGCGCCAGCAGCTACCAGTACGGGAGAAAGGGGGAGACCCAGTACTTC. Amino acid sequence: CASSYQYGRKGETQYF. The chain combines TRBV5-1 with TRBJ2-5, with a tentative D call TRBD2 (6 bases). Looked up from germline, CDR1 is SGHRS and CDR2 is YFSETQ. Trimming stripped 3 bases from V and 5 bases from J, with 20 bases between. This CDR3 has 16 amino acids. Full variable domain (missing parts from reference TRBV5-1 and TRBJ2-5): KAGVTQTPRYLIKTRGQQVTLSCSPISGHRSVSWYQQTPGQGLQFLFEYFSETQRNKGNFPGRFSGRQFSNSRSEMNVSTLELGDSALYLCASSYQYGRKGETQYFGPGTRLLVL.